These 17 T cell receptor beta chains originate from one sample sequenced in a study of CD8 T cells in ankylosing spondylitis. MiXCR was run by TCRdb on the 5' RACE reads, yielding one entry per CDR3 protein. The sample consists of about 240,000 distinct CDR3 sequences, approximately 9% of them appearing once. The material sequenced was blood, either unsorted or a sorted T cell fraction (not recorded which). The source is a male donor with ankylosing spondylitis or in good health (not recorded which).

This clonotype was found once. An end of the junction differs from the germline gene, which may be a read error. The chain employs TRBV5-5 and TRBJ2-4; perhaps TRBD2 as D (5 bases). The CDR3 runs to 13 residues. Germline CDR1 is SGHKS and CDR2 is YYEKEE (reference sequence). CDR3 amino acids: CASGPGVKDIQYF. The CDR3, as DNA: TGTGCCAGCGGCCCCGGGGTCAAAGACATTCAGTACTTC.

Many counts were recorded for this clonotype. This chain joins TRBV11-2 and TRBJ2-1; 10 bases match TRBD2. The V gene end was trimmed by 1 base and the J gene end by 8 bases; junction bases not matched to a gene: 8. The CDR3 contains 16 residues. The V gene's germline CDR1 is SGHAT and CDR2 FQNNGV. The CDR3 DNA reads TGTGCCAGCAGCTTAGTTCTAGCGGGAGATGGCGATGAGCAGTTCTTC. Amino acid sequence: CASSLVLAGDGDEQFF.

This clonotype was recorded many times. This chain connects TRBV11-2 to TRBJ2-6; D may match TRBD1 or TRBD2 (5 bases each). Per germline, CDR1 SGHAT and CDR2 FQNNGV. This CDR3 has 18 residues. Trimming removed 3 bases from V and 0 bases from J, with 15 bases in between. CDR3 region: CASSFWDLASSGANVLTF. The CDR3 DNA follows: TGTGCCAGCAGCTTCTGGGACCTGGCTAGCTCTGGGGCCAACGTCCTGACTTTC. The full variable domain, with the rest looked up from reference TRBV11-2 and TRBJ2-6, is EAGVAQSPRYKIIEKRQSVAFWCNPISGHATLYWYQQILGQGPKLLIQFQNNGVVDDSQLPKDRFSAERLKGVDSTLKIQPAKLEDSAVYLCASSFWDLASSGANVLTFGAGSRLTVL.

This clonotype was seen repeatedly, ten times or more. This chain uses TRBV7-9 with TRBJ1-5; D not certain. The V end was cut by 3 bases, the J end by 5 bases, with 14 bases between. The germline V gene encodes CDR1 SEHNR and CDR2 FQNEAQ (reference sequence). There are 15 residues in the CDR3. The CDR3 sequence is CASSLGASGDQPQHF. The CDR3 DNA sequence: TGTGCCAGCAGCTTGGGTGCGTCAGGAGATCAGCCCCAGCATTTT.

In the case of this clonotype: A much bigger clone sits one base away, suggesting this may be a read error. V and J are TRBV12-3 or TRBV12-4 and TRBJ2-5; D unclear. The CDR3 is 17 residues long. DNA for the CDR3: TGTGCCAGCAGGGCCAACAAAGGCCGTTCCCGCAAAGAGACCCAGTCCTTC. The encoded protein is CASRANKGRSRKETQSF.

The sample holds many counts of this clonotype. V usage is TRBV3-1 and J usage is TRBJ1-1; 8 nucleotides line up with TRBD1. This CDR3 has 17 residues. The trim removed 1 base at V and 9 bases at J, leaving 16 bases unmatched. The germline CDR1 and CDR2 sequences are LGHDT and YNNKEL (reference sequence). CDR3 sequence reads: CASSQGGRGRFVPQAFF. The CDR3 nucleotides read TGTGCCAGCAGCCAAGGCGGCAGGGGGCGGTTTGTCCCTCAAGCTTTCTTT. Variable domain in full (rest from reference TRBV3-1 and TRBJ1-1): DTAVSQTPKYLVTQMGNDKSIKCEQNLGHDTMYWYKQDSKKFLKIMFSYNNKELIINETVPNRFSPKSPDKAHLNLHINSLELGDSAVYFCASSQGGRGRFVPQAFFGQGTRLTVV.

There are many counts of this clonotype. The V and J genes are TRBV7-8 and TRBJ2-7; 13 bases line up with TRBD2. The germline V gene has CDR1 SGHVS and CDR2 FQNEAQ. The CDR3 extends over 15 amino acids. The junction had 2 bases not matched to a gene; V was cut back by 1 base and J by 5 bases. The CDR3 spells CASSLGTSGSHEQYF. The CDR3 region has the DNA TGTGCCAGCAGCTTAGGGACTAGCGGGAGCCACGAGCAGTACTTC. The full variable domain, completed using reference TRBV7-8 and TRBJ2-7, is GAGVSQSPRYKVAKRGQDVALRCDPISGHVSLFWYQQALGQGPEFLTYFQNEAQLDKSGLPSDRFFAERPEGSVSTLKIQRTQQEDSAVYLCASSLGTSGSHEQYFGPGTRLTVT.

This clonotype was detected ten times or more. The rearrangement joins TRBV30 to TRBJ2-3; unclear D gene. Trimming removed 1 base at V and 2 bases at J, with 7 bases between. CDR3 length equals 13 residues. The germline CDR1 and CDR2 sequences are GTSNPN and SVGIG (reference sequence). The CDR3 DNA sequence: TGTGCCTGGAGTGGCAGAAACACAGATACGCAGTATTTT. It encodes CAWSGRNTDTQYF.

This rearrangement joins TRBV7-9 to TRBJ1-3, with 7 positions matching TRBD1. The length of the CDR3 is 16 residues. Germline V lookup: CDR1 SEHNR, CDR2 FQNEAQ (reference sequence). The V gene end was trimmed by 1 base and the J gene end by 4 bases; junction bases not matched to a gene: 7. The CDR3 bases are TGTGCCAGCAGCTTAGTCCCTACAGGGGCCGGAAACACCATATATTTT. Its protein is CASSLVPTGAGNTIYF.

This clonotype showed up just a few times. The chain couples TRBV5-5 to TRBJ2-2; D is possibly TRBD1 or TRBD2 (5 bases each). Germline lookup yields CDR1 SGHKS and CDR2 YYEKEE (reference sequence). V was pared by 3 bases and J by 0 bases, with 6 bases between. This CDR3 region has 14 residues. The CDR3 is CASSSGPNTGELFF. The CDR3, as DNA: TGTGCCAGCAGCTCGGGACCGAACACCGGGGAGCTGTTTTTT.

This clonotype was detected many times. J is TRBJ2-1 and V is TRBV12-3 or TRBV12-4; the D is unclear. The CDR3 is 14 amino acids. V lost 6 bases to trimming and J lost 4 bases, with 13 bases between them. For the CDR3, the DNA is TGTGCCAGCAGGTTCAGCGAAGTTTACAATGAGCAGTTCTTC. It yields the protein CASRFSEVYNEQFF.

This clonotype was seen ten or more times. The V and J genes are TRBV20-1 and TRBJ2-3; D is unclear. This CDR3 has 12 residues. Per germline, CDR1 DFQATT and CDR2 SNEGSKA (reference sequence). Deletions cut 8 bases from V and 1 base from J, with 10 bases between. The CDR3 nucleotides read TGCAGTTCCGTGCGCGGCACAGATACGCAGTATTTT. The encoded protein is CSSVRGTDTQYF.

This clonotype has more than one count but fewer than ten. The V call is TRBV3-1, the J call TRBJ1-3, with a possible D match to TRBD1 (5 bases). Germline loops: CDR1 LGHDT, CDR2 YNNKEL (reference sequence). The CDR3 has 15 amino acids. The germline V and J ends were trimmed by 4 bases and 0 bases, with 10 bases remaining between them. The CDR3 nucleotides read TGTGCCAGCAGCCCACAGGAACTCTCTGGAAACACCATATATTTT. Amino acid sequence: CASSPQELSGNTIYF.

This clonotype was counted ten times or more. The chain employs TRBV12-3 or TRBV12-4 and TRBJ2-6, with D possibly being TRBD2 (6 bases). V was shortened by 3 bases and J by 2 bases, with 8 bases between the two germline ends. This CDR3 contains 15 residues. DNA of the CDR3: TGTGCCAGCAGTTTCTCGGGGGCTGGGGCCAACGTCCTGACTTTC. It codes for CASSFSGAGANVLTF.

This clonotype was detected once. V and J are TRBV20-1 and TRBJ2-3; D may be TRBD1 (6 bases). V shed 4 bases and J shed 7 bases, with 15 bases lying between them. In germline, CDR1 is DFQATT, CDR2 SNEGSKA (reference sequence). The CDR3 has 13 residues. As DNA, the CDR3 is TGCAGTGCTACTCGGACAGATCCACATACGCAGTATTTT. It specifies CSATRTDPHTQYF.

This clonotype was found a few times. This chain uses TRBV28 with TRBJ2-5; D is undetermined. The V gene's germline CDR1 is MDHEN and CDR2 SYDVKM. The CDR3 sequence is 14 residues long. Trimming stripped 6 bases from V and 1 base from J, with 12 bases between. The CDR3: CASSRWASQETQYF. CDR3 sequence (DNA): TGTGCCAGCAGCCGCTGGGCGTCCCAAGAGACCCAGTACTTC.

This clonotype was seen repeatedly, ten times or more. The chain joins TRBV6-2 or TRBV6-3 to TRBJ2-1; the match to TRBD2 covers 7 bases. The CDR3 is 13 amino acids. J was trimmed by 10 bases and V by 5 bases; bases with no gene match: 8. The germline gives CDR1 MNHEY, CDR2 SVGEGT. CDR3 residues: CASSNPSGQEQFF. Written as DNA, the CDR3 is TGTGCCAGCAGTAACCCTAGCGGACAAGAGCAGTTCTTC.